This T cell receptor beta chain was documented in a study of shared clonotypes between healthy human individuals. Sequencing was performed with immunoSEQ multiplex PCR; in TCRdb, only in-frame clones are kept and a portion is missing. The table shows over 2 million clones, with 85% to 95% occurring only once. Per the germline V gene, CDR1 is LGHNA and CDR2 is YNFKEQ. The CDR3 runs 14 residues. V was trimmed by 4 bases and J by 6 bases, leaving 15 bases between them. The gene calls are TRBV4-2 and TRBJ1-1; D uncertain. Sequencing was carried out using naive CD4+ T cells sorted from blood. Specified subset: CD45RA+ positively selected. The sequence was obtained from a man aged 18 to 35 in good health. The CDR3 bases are TGTGCCAGCAGCCCCCGGAGGGTCGCCTCTGAAGCTTTCTTT. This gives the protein CASSPRRVASEAFF.